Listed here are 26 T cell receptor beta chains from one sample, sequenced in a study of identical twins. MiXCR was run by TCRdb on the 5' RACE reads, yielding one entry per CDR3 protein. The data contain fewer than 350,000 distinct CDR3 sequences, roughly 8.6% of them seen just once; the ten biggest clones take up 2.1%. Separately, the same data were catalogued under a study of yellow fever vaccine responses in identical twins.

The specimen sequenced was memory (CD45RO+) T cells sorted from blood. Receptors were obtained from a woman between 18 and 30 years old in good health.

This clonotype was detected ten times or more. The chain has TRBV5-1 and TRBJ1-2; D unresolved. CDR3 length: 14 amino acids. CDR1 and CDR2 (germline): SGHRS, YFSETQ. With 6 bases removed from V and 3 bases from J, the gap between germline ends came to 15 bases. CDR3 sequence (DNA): TGCGCCAGCACCCCCGGAGGAGGTTACTATGGCTACACCTTC. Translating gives CASTPGGGYYGYTF.

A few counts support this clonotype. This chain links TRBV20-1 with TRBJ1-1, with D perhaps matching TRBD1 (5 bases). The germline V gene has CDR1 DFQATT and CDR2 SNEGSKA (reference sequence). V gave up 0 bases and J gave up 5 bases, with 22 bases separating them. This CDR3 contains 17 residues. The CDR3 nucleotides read TGCAGTGCTAGAGATTTCGGGCGGGGGACGGGGTGGACTGAAGCTTTCTTT. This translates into CSARDFGRGTGWTEAFF.

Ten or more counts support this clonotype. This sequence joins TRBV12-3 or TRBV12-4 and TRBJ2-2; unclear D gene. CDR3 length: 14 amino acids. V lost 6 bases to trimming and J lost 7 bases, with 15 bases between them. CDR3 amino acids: CASRLTLGHGELFF. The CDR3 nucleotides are TGTGCCAGCAGACTCACTTTAGGGCACGGGGAGCTGTTTTTT.

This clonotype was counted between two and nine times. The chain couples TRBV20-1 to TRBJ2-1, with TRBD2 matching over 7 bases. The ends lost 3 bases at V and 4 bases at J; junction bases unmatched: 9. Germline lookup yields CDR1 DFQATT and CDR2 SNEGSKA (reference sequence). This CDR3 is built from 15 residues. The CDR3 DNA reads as TGCAGTGCTAGGGAGCGGGGACTGTTATACAATGAGCAGTTCTTC. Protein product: CSARERGLLYNEQFF.

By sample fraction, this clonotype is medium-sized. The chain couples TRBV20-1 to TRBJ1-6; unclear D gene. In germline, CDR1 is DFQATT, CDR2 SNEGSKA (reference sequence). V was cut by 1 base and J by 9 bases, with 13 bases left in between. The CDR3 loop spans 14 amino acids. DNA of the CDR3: TGCAGTGCTAGAGTACCATACGGCAGTTCACCCCTCCACTTT. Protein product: CSARVPYGSSPLHF.

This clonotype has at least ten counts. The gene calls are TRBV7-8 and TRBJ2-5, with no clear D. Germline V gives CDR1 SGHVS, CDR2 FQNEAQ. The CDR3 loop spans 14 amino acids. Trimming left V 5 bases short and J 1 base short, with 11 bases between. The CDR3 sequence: CASSLPTVQETQYF. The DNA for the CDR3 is TGTGCCAGCAGCCTACCGACGGTCCAAGAGACCCAGTACTTC.

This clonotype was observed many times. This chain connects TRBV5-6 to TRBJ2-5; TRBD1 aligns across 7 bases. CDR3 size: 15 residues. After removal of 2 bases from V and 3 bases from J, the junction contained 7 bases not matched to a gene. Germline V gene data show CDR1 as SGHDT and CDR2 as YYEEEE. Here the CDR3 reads CASSFGLTGKETQYF. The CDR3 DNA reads TGTGCCAGCAGCTTTGGCTTGACAGGGAAAGAGACCCAGTACTTC.

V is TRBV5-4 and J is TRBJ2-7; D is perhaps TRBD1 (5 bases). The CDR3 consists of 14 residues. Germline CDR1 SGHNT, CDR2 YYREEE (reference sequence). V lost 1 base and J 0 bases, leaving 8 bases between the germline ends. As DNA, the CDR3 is TGTGCCAGCAGCTTGTGGGGCGGCTCCTACGAGCAGTACTTC. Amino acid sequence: CASSLWGGSYEQYF. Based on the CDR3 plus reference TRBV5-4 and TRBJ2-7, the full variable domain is ETGVTQSPTHLIKTRGQQVTLRCSSQSGHNTVSWYQQALGQGPQFIFQYYREEENGRGNFPPRFSGLQFPNYSSELNVNALELDDSALYLCASSLWGGSYEQYFGPGTRLTVT.

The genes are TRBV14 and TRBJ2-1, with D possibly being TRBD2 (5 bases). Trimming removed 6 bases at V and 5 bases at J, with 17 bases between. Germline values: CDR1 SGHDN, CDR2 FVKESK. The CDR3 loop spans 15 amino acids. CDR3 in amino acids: CASSRARWENNEQFF. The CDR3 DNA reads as TGTGCCAGCAGTCGAGCGCGTTGGGAGAACAATGAGCAGTTCTTC.

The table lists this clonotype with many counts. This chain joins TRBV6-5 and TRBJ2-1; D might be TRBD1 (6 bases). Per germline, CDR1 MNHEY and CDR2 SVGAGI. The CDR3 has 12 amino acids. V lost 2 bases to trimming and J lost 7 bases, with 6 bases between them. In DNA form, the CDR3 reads TGTGCCAGCAGTTACGGACAGAATGAGCAGTTCTTC. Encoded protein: CASSYGQNEQFF.

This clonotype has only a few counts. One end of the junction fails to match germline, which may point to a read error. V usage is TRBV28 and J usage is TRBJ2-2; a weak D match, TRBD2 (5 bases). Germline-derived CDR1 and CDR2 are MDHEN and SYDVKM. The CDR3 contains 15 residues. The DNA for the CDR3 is TGTGCCAGCAGGTCCTCGGCGAGTAACACCGGGGAGCTGCTTTTT. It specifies CASRSSASNTGELLF. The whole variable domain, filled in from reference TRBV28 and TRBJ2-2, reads DVKVTQSSRYLVKRTGEKVFLECVQDMDHENMFWYRQDPGLGLRLIYFSYDVKMKEKGDIPEGYSVSREKKERFSLILESASTNQTSMYLCASRSSASNTGELLFGEGSRLTVL.

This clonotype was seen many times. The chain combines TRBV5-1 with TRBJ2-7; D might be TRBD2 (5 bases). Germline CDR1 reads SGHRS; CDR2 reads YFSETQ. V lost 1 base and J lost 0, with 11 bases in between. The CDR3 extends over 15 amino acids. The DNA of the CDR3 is TGCGCCAGCAGCTTGTACGGGGAACTCTCCTACGAGCAGTACTTC. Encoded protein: CASSLYGELSYEQYF.

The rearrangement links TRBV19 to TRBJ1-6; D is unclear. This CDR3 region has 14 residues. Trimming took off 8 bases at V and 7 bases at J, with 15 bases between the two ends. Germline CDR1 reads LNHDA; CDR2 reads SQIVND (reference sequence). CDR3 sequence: CASWEGRWNSPLHF. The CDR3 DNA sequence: TGTGCCAGTTGGGAGGGAAGATGGAATTCACCCCTCCACTTT.

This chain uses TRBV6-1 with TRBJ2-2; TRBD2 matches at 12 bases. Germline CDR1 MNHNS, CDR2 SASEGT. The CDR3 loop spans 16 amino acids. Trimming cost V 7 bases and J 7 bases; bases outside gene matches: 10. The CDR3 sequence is CASTSLAGGQDGELFF. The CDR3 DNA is TGTGCCAGCACCTCTCTAGCGGGGGGGCAGGACGGGGAGCTGTTTTTT.

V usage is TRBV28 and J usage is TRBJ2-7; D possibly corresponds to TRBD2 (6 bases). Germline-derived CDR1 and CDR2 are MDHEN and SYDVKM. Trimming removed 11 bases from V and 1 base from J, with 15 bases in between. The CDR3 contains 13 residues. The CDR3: CAVRSGLSYEQYF. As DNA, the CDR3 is TGTGCCGTCAGAAGCGGGCTATCCTACGAGCAGTACTTC.

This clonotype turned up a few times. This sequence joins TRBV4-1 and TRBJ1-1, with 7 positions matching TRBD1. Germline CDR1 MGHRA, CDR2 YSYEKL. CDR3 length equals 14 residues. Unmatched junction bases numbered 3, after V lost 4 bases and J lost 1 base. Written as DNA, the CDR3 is TGCGCCAGCAGCCCGACAGGGAAGAACACTGAAGCTTTCTTT. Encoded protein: CASSPTGKNTEAFF.

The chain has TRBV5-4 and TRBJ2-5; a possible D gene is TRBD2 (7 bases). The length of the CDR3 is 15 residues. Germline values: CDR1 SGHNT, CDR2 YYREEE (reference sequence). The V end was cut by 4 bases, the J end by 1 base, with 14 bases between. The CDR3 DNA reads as TGTGCCAGCAGCCATAACCGGGGGGCCCAAGAGACCCAGTACTTC. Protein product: CASSHNRGAQETQYF.

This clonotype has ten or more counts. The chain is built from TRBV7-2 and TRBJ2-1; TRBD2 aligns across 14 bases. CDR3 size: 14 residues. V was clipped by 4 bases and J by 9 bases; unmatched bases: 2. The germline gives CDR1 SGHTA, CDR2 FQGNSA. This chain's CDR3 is CASSSGLAGVEQFF. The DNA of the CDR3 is TGTGCCAGCAGCTCGGGACTAGCGGGAGTTGAGCAGTTCTTC.

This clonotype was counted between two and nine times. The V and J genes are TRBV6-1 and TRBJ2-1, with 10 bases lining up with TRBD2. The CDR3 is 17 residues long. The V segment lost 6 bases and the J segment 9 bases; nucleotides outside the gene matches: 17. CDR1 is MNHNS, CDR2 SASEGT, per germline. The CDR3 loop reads CASSLLGLAGGPGEQFF. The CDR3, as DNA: TGTGCCAGCAGCCTCCTTGGGTTAGCGGGAGGCCCGGGTGAGCAGTTCTTC.

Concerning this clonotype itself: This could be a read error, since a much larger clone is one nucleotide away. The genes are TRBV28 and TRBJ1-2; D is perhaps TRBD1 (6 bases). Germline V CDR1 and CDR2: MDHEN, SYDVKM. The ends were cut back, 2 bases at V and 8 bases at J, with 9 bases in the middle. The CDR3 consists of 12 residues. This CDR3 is CASSLRQEGYTF. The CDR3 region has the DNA TGTGCCAGCAGTTTACGACAGGAAGGCTACACCTTC.

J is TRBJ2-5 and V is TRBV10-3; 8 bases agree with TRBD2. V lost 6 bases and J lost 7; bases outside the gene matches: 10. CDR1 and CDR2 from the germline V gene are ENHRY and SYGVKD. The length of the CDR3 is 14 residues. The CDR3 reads CAIRGVAGPGTQYF. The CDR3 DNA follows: TGTGCCATCAGAGGGGTAGCGGGGCCTGGGACCCAGTACTTC.

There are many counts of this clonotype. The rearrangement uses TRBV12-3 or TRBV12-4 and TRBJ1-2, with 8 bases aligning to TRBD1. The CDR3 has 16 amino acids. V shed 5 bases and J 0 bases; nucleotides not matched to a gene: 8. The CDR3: CASSRGQGVTNYGYTF. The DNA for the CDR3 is TGTGCCAGCAGTCGCGGACAGGGAGTTACTAACTATGGCTACACCTTC.

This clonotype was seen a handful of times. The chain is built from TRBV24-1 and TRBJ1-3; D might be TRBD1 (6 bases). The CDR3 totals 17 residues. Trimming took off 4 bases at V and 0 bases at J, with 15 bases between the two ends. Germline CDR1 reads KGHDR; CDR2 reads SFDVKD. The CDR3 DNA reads TGTGCCACCAGTGACCGCGGGGACACAAGCTCTGGAAACACCATATATTTT. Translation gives CATSDRGDTSSGNTIYF.

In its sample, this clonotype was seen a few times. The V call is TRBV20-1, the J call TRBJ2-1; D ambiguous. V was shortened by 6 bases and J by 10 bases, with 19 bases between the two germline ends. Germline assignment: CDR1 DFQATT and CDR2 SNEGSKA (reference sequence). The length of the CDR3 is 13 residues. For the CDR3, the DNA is TGCAGTGCGAAAGGTTTCGGGTTCGGCGAGCAGTTCTTC. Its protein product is CSAKGFGFGEQFF.

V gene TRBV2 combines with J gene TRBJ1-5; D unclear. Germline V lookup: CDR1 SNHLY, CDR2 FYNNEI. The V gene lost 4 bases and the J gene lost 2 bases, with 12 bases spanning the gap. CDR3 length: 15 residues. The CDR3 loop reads CASSAEVGGNQPQHF. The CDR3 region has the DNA TGTGCCAGCAGTGCTGAAGTCGGGGGCAATCAGCCCCAGCATTTT.

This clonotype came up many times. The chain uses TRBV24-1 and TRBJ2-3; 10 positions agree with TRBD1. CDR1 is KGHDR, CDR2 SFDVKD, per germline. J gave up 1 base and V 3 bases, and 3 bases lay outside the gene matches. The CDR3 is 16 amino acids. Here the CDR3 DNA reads TGTGCCACCAGTGATCCCGGGACAGGGGGCACAGATACGCAGTATTTT. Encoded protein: CATSDPGTGGTDTQYF.